This paragraph reports one T cell receptor beta chain. The antigen remains undetermined. The data were taken from a study of OX40 agonist ivuxolimab in advanced cancers. Study-wide context: The diagnoses of dose-escalation patients were hepatocellular carcinoma, melanoma, renal cell or head and neck cancer.

Study-wide results and caveats: Expanded clones belonging to CD8+ T cells outnumbered, on average, those of CD4+. Not determined was the antigen specificity of the expanded peripheral T cells.

The data were produced by immunoSEQ multiplex PCR, yet TCRdb's version contains in-frame clones alone and is incomplete. This repertoire shows some 68,000 clones, 80% to 90% found once; its top ten account for approximately 11%. This CDR3 is 14 amino acids long. Germline V gives CDR1 LNHDA, CDR2 SQIVND (reference sequence). Trimming cost V 3 bases and J 7 bases; bases outside gene matches: 7. The receptor comes from an adult with an advanced solid tumor such as melanoma, head and neck, liver or kidney cancer. The V and J genes are TRBV19 and TRBJ2-3, with 7 bases that match TRBD2. The sample here was CD4+ or CD8+ T cells sorted from blood, taken in a trial of the OX40 agonist ivuxolimab. CDR3: CASSIEYGGNTQYF. CDR3 nucleotide sequence: TGTGCCAGTAGTATTGAGTACGGGGGGAATACGCAGTATTTT.